Sequencing of this TCR beta chain was carried out in a study of blood T cell repertoires in COVID-19. Per germline, CDR1 MNHEY and CDR2 SVGAGI. With 7 bases removed from V and 6 bases from J, the gap between germline ends came to 10 bases. This CDR3 has 12 amino acids. TCRdb's copy holds only in-frame clones and misses some; the assay was immunoSEQ multiplex PCR. This table holds more than 90,000 clones, approximately 92% found once. Sequencing used peripheral blood. V and J are TRBV6-5 and TRBJ1-5; D is ambiguous. This TCR derives from a man over 45 with active COVID-19. In DNA form, the CDR3 reads TGTGCCAGCATGAGGGCCGGTCAGCCCCAGCATTTT. This encodes CASMRAGQPQHF.